This T cell receptor beta chain was sequenced during a study of blood T cell repertoires in COVID-19. About the study: COVID-19 samples collected from the United States, Italy and Spain covered acute and convalescent phases. The cDNA or gDNA used as material had been derived from T cells, B-cell-depleted T cells, or PBMCs.

TCRdb's table, derived via immunoSEQ multiplex PCR, lists solely in-frame clones and lacks some. The data hold more than 90,000 clones, with less than 85% observed a single time. Germline CDR1 is MDHEN and CDR2 is SYDVKM. V was trimmed by 5 bases and J by 0 bases, leaving 14 bases between them. This CDR3 is 16 amino acids long. This clonotype was sampled from a woman in her 70s with active or convalescent COVID-19. V and J are TRBV28 and TRBJ1-5; D unclear. Sequencing input: peripheral blood. For the CDR3, the DNA is TGTGCCAGCAGTACGCCTTTAACCTATAGCAATCAGCCCCAGCATTTT. This encodes CASSTPLTYSNQPQHF.